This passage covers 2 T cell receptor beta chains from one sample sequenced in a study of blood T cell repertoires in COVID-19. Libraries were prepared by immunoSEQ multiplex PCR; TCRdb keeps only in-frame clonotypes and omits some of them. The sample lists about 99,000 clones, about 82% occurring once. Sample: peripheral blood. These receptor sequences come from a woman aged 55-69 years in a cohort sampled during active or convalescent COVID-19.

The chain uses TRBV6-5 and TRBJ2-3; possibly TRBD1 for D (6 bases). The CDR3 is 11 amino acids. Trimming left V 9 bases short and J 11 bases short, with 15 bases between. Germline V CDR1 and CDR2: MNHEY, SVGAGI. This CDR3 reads CASKGVAGQYF. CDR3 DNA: TGTGCCAGTAAGGGGGTGGCGGGGCAGTATTTT.

CDR3 in amino acids: CASSPGLGEKLFF. CDR3 nucleotide sequence: TGTGCCAGCTCACCAGGGCTTGGGGAAAAACTGTTTTTT. V gene TRBV18 combines with J gene TRBJ1-4, with D unclear. The CDR3 length is 13 residues. Between the trimmed V and J ends, which lost 2 bases and 8 bases, there was a span of 9 bases. CDR1 is KGHSH and CDR2 is LQKENI in the germline V gene.